The 25 T cell receptor beta chains below all came from one sample that was sequenced in a study of identical twins. TCRdb re-analysed the 5' RACE reads in MiXCR, keeping a single row per CDR3 protein. Of fewer than 800,000 distinct CDR3 sequences listed, roughly 7.2% are singletons. This sample also appeared in a second study, on yellow fever vaccine responses in identical twins.

Input material: PBMCs. The source of these receptors is a woman aged 18 to 35 in good health.

The chain combines TRBV12-3 or TRBV12-4 with TRBJ1-1; tentatively, D is TRBD1 (5 bases). The CDR3 spans 17 residues. V was clipped by 6 bases and J by 6 bases, with 26 bases between them. In DNA, the CDR3 is TGTGCCAGCAGGAGGGCCCCCCTCGGACGGGGGGACGCTGAAGCTTTCTTT. Its protein is CASRRAPLGRGDAEAFF.

This clonotype was observed many times. This chain uses TRBV5-6 with TRBJ2-7, with 9 nucleotides matching TRBD1. V dropped 3 bases and J dropped 4; count of bases not matched to a gene: 8. Germline V gene sequence: CDR1 SGHDT, CDR2 YYEEEE. This CDR3 region has 15 residues. The CDR3 protein is CASSWGQGKLYEQYV. As DNA, the CDR3 is TGTGCCAGCAGCTGGGGACAGGGAAAACTTTACGAGCAGTACGTC.

This clonotype was detected only a few times. The chain is built from TRBV5-1 and TRBJ2-1; weak D call: TRBD1 (6 bases). CDR1 and CDR2 (germline): SGHRS, YFSETQ. The CDR3 is 15 residues long. V lost 0 bases and J lost 3, with 10 bases in between. CDR3 in amino acids: CASSLEQGSYNEQFF. CDR3 nucleotides: TGCGCCAGCAGCTTGGAACAGGGAAGCTACAATGAGCAGTTCTTC.

The chain employs TRBV29-1 and TRBJ2-2, with a tentative D call TRBD2 (6 bases). This CDR3 has 16 amino acids. Germline values: CDR1 SQVTM, CDR2 ANQGSEA. V lost 0 bases and J lost 4, with 15 bases in between. The CDR3 is CSVEDSPDSGTGELFF. The CDR3 bases are TGCAGCGTTGAAGATAGTCCGGATAGCGGCACCGGGGAGCTGTTTTTT.

Many counts were recorded for this clonotype. The rearrangement uses TRBV28 and TRBJ2-3; TRBD2 aligns across 15 bases. Germline trimming cut 3 bases from V and 7 bases from J; bases unmatched to any gene: 8. Germline assignment: CDR1 MDHEN and CDR2 SYDVKM. The CDR3 runs 17 residues. DNA for the CDR3: TGTGCCAGCAGTTTCGGCGCCGGACTAGCGGGGGGGAATACGCAGTATTTT. This sequence encodes CASSFGAGLAGGNTQYF.

The V and J genes are TRBV11-2 and TRBJ2-2; no reliable D call. V lost 5 bases and J lost 7, with 14 bases in between. The CDR3 sequence is 14 residues long. The germline V gene encodes CDR1 SGHAT and CDR2 FQNNGV. CDR3 DNA: TGTGCCAGCAGCCCGACCATCCTTGACGGGGAGCTGTTTTTT. As protein: CASSPTILDGELFF. The full variable domain, in which reference TRBV11-2 and TRBJ2-2 provide the parts outside the CDR3, is EAGVAQSPRYKIIEKRQSVAFWCNPISGHATLYWYQQILGQGPKLLIQFQNNGVVDDSQLPKDRFSAERLKGVDSTLKIQPAKLEDSAVYLCASSPTILDGELFFGEGSRLTVL.

This clonotype was observed a handful of times. The chain uses TRBV20-1 and TRBJ2-1; 7 positions match TRBD1. The trim removed 2 bases at V and 3 bases at J, leaving 7 bases unmatched. The germline CDR1 and CDR2 sequences are DFQATT and SNEGSKA (reference sequence). The length of the CDR3 is 15 residues. The CDR3 coding sequence is TGCAGTGCTAGACCTAGGGGGCTAGTCTACAATGAGCAGTTCTTC. It encodes CSARPRGLVYNEQFF.

This clonotype was found many times. This chain joins TRBV5-1 and TRBJ2-7, with 7 positions matching TRBD1. Germline assignment: CDR1 SGHRS and CDR2 YFSETQ. The J segment lost 7 bases and the V segment lost 5 bases, leaving 12 bases of the junction unmatched. The CDR3 consists of 14 residues. The DNA of the CDR3 is TGCGCCAGCAGGGGTCTAGGGACAGCTGAAGAGCAGTACGTC. Protein: CASRGLGTAEEQYV.

V usage is TRBV19 and J usage is TRBJ2-4; 7 bases match TRBD1. CDR3 length equals 16 residues. J gave up 0 bases and V 5 bases, and 7 bases lay outside the gene matches. The V gene's germline CDR1 is LNHDA and CDR2 SQIVND (reference sequence). CDR3 protein: CASSGTGQLAKNIQYF. Written as DNA, the CDR3 is TGTGCCAGTAGTGGAACGGGACAGCTAGCCAAAAACATTCAGTACTTC.

This clonotype was picked up many times. This sequence joins TRBV3-1 and TRBJ2-3; 9 bases agree with TRBD2. The CDR3 loop spans 16 amino acids. The germline gives CDR1 LGHDT, CDR2 YNNKEL (reference sequence). The V segment lost 4 bases and the J segment 2 bases; nucleotides outside the gene matches: 7. Here the CDR3 reads CASSPLAGSSTDTQYF. The CDR3 DNA sequence: TGTGCCAGCAGCCCCCTAGCGGGGAGTTCCACAGATACGCAGTATTTT.

The table lists this clonotype with many counts. The chain links TRBV29-1 to TRBJ1-5; weak D call: TRBD1 (5 bases). The CDR3 length is 12 residues. Germline CDR1 and CDR2: SQVTM and ANQGSEA. Trimming took off 4 bases at V and 4 bases at J, with 8 bases between the two ends. The CDR3 region is CSVAQGNQPQHF. CDR3 DNA sequence: TGCAGCGTTGCCCAGGGTAATCAGCCCCAGCATTTT.

CDR3 region: CASSPSRKTGDNSPLHF. DNA for the CDR3: TGCGCCAGCAGCCCATCACGAAAGACAGGAGATAATTCACCCCTCCACTTT. The J gene is TRBJ1-6, the V gene TRBV5-1, with D possibly TRBD1 on 6 matching bases. The CDR3 has 17 residues. Germline V CDR1 and CDR2: SGHRS, YFSETQ. V was trimmed by 4 bases and J by 5 bases, leaving 19 bases between them. Full variable domain (remainder filled in from reference TRBV5-1 and TRBJ1-6): KAGVTQTPRYLIKTRGQQVTLSCSPISGHRSVSWYQQTPGQGLQFLFEYFSETQRNKGNFPGRFSGRQFSNSRSEMNVSTLELGDSALYLCASSPSRKTGDNSPLHFGNGTRLTVT.

The gene calls are TRBV11-2 and TRBJ1-1; D is ambiguous. CDR3 length: 14 amino acids. In germline, CDR1 is SGHAT, CDR2 FQNNGV. The V end lost 4 bases, the J end lost 0 bases, and 9 bases lay between the germline ends. Here the CDR3 reads CASSSGLVNTEAFF. CDR3 DNA: TGTGCCAGCAGCTCTGGACTTGTGAACACTGAAGCTTTCTTT.

The chain joins TRBV4-1 to TRBJ2-7; the match to TRBD2 covers 10 bases. The CDR3 sequence is 15 residues long. In germline, CDR1 is MGHRA, CDR2 YSYEKL. Germline trimming cut 4 bases from V and 3 bases from J; bases unmatched to any gene: 6. The DNA of the CDR3 is TGCGCCAGCAGCCCCCGGGGGACTAGCGACTACGAGCAGTACGTC. This gives the protein CASSPRGTSDYEQYV.

The table lists this clonotype with a few counts. The chain couples TRBV6-1 to TRBJ1-6, with a weak D call TRBD1 (6 bases). This CDR3 contains 13 residues. The V end lost 8 bases, the J end lost 9 bases, and 14 bases lay between the germline ends. Per the germline V gene, CDR1 is MNHNS and CDR2 is SASEGT. CDR3 sequence: CASGLGGGSPLHF. As DNA, the CDR3 is TGTGCCAGCGGCTTAGGGGGAGGTTCACCCCTCCACTTT.

This chain connects TRBV16 to TRBJ2-5, with D possibly being TRBD2 (6 bases). V gave up 1 base and J gave up 0 bases, with 15 bases separating them. There are 17 residues in the CDR3. Germline lookup yields CDR1 KGHSY and CDR2 FQNENV. The CDR3: CASSQYRPGGNQETQYF. The DNA for the CDR3 is TGTGCCAGCAGCCAATATCGGCCTGGCGGGAACCAAGAGACCCAGTACTTC.

The CDR3 nucleotides read TGCGCCAGCAGCATCCAACCTAACAACCCTAGCACAGATACGCAGTATTTT. It yields the protein CASSIQPNNPSTDTQYF. This chain links TRBV5-1 with TRBJ2-3, with D uncertain. V lost 4 bases and J lost 0, with 18 bases in between. CDR1 and CDR2 from the germline V gene are SGHRS and YFSETQ. The CDR3 loop spans 17 amino acids.

The chain links TRBV19 to TRBJ2-1, with TRBD2 as a possible D gene (5 bases). The germline CDR1 and CDR2 sequences are LNHDA and SQIVND (reference sequence). The CDR3 sequence is 14 residues long. Trimming stripped 2 bases from V and 1 base from J, with 6 bases between. The CDR3 reads CASSIPGSYNEQFF. CDR3 coding DNA: TGTGCCAGTAGTATACCGGGATCCTACAATGAGCAGTTCTTC.

This clonotype appeared many times. The CDR3 DNA sequence: TGTGCCAGCAGCCCGGACAGTTTACAAGAGACCCAGTACTTC. This translates into CASSPDSLQETQYF. The J gene is TRBJ2-5, the V gene TRBV14, with D tentatively TRBD1 (6 bases). The CDR3 totals 14 residues. With 4 bases removed from V and 2 bases from J, the gap between germline ends came to 11 bases. Germline V gene data show CDR1 as SGHDN and CDR2 as FVKESK.

This sequence joins TRBV29-1 and TRBJ2-1; TRBD2 is a possible D gene (5 bases). CDR1 is SQVTM and CDR2 is ANQGSEA in the germline V gene. The CDR3 covers 12 residues. Trimming removed 7 bases from V and 8 bases from J, with 15 bases in between. CDR3 bases: TGCAGCGCAAAGGCCGTTAGCGATGAGCAGTTCTTC. Translating gives CSAKAVSDEQFF.

This clonotype turned up a few times. This chain connects TRBV29-1 to TRBJ1-1, with TRBD1 matching over 9 bases. With 4 bases clipped from V and 4 bases from J, the junction kept 4 bases outside the gene matches. The CDR3 loop spans 13 amino acids. Germline CDR1 reads SQVTM; CDR2 reads ANQGSEA. The CDR3 DNA reads TGCAGCGTTGGCGGGACAGGGTTCACTGAAGCTTTCTTT. Protein product: CSVGGTGFTEAFF.

This chain joins TRBV9 and TRBJ2-7; 8 bases match TRBD2. CDR1 is SGDLS and CDR2 is YYNGEE in the germline V gene. The CDR3 has 12 residues. V trimming: 4 bases; J trimming: 5 bases; junction bases outside the gene matches: 2. The CDR3 loop is CASSRTSHEQYF. CDR3 in DNA: TGTGCCAGCAGCCGGACTAGCCACGAGCAGTACTTC.

There are many counts of this clonotype. The CDR3 loop is CASSLVRDTQYF. CDR3 DNA: TGTGCCAGCAGCTTAGTAAGAGATACGCAGTATTTT. The rearrangement links TRBV7-2 to TRBJ2-3; no firm D call. The V end lost 1 base, the J end lost 5 bases, and 4 bases lay between the germline ends. The germline gives CDR1 SGHTA, CDR2 FQGNSA. This CDR3 region has 12 residues.

This clonotype showed up many times. The chain joins TRBV24-1 to TRBJ2-2, with D perhaps TRBD2 (5 bases). The CDR3 sequence is 14 residues long. Trimming pared 9 bases from V and 0 bases from J, leaving 10 bases between. The germline V gene has CDR1 KGHDR and CDR2 SFDVKD. The CDR3 nucleotides are TGTGCCACCGCGAGCGGAACGAACACCGGGGAGCTGTTTTTT. Its translation: CATASGTNTGELFF.

Ten or more counts support this clonotype. This rearrangement joins TRBV11-3 to TRBJ2-1; 13 bases are a match to TRBD2. The CDR3 runs 19 residues. V was clipped by 4 bases and J by 4 bases; unmatched bases: 13. Germline V gene lookup returns CDR1 SGHNT and CDR2 YENEEA. The CDR3 DNA reads TGTGCCAGCAGCTCCGGGAGGGGGCGGACTAGCGGGGGTTACAATGAGCAGTTCTTC. Its translation is CASSSGRGRTSGGYNEQFF.